This T cell receptor beta chain was observed in a study of T cells in Graves' hyperthyroidism and ophthalmopathy. V lost 6 bases and J lost 7; bases outside the gene matches: 9. The CDR3 spans 15 residues. Germline lookup yields CDR1 ENHRY and CDR2 SYGVKD. RNA transcripts yielded amplified TCR beta CDR3 regions. An initial round of RT-PCR targeting the TCR CDR3 relied on the HTBI primer set. One entry per CDR3 protein, called by TCRdb with MiXCR from the multiplex PCR reads. There are approximately 260,000 distinct CDR3 sequences in the sample; roughly 15% occur only once, and around 30% lies in the top ten. This clonotype has at least ten counts. Each diagnosis was grounded in clinical symptoms, serum thyroxine and TRAb, thyroid ultrasound, and orbital computed tomography.

Sequencing was performed on blood. This clonotype was obtained from a woman in her forties or fifties with Graves' hyperthyroidism that later progressed to Graves' ophthalmopathy. V usage is TRBV10-3 and J usage is TRBJ2-1; 10 nucleotides match TRBD1. CDR3 amino acids: CAIRPGQGLNNEQFF. The CDR3 region has the DNA TGTGCCATCAGGCCGGGACAGGGGTTGAATAATGAGCAGTTCTTC.